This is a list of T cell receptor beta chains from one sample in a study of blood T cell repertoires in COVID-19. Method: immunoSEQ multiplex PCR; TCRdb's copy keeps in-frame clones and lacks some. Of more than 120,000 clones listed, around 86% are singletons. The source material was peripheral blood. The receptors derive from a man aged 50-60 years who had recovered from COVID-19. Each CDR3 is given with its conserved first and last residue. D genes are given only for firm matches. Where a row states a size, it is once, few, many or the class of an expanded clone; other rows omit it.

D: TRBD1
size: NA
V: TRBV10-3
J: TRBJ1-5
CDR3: CAIRDRDQPQHF
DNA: TGTGCCATACGGGACAGGGATCAGCCCCAGCATTTT

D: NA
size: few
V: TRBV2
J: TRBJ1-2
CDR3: CASNGGASNYGYTF
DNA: TGTGCCAGCAACGGGGGGGCCTCTAACTATGGCTACACCTTC

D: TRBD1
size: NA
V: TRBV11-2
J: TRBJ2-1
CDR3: CASRLDRANEQFF
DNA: TGTGCCAGCAGATTGGACAGGGCGAATGAGCAGTTCTTC

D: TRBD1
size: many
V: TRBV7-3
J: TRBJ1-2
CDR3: CASSYTPTTGDHGYTF
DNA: TGTGCCAGCAGCTATACTCCTACGACAGGGGACCATGGCTACACCTTC

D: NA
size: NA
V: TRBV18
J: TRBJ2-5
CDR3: CASSPNNQETQYF
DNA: TGTGCCAGCTCACCAAATAACCAAGAGACCCAGTACTTC

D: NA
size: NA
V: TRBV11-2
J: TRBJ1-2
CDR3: CASRKLGQGLNGYTF
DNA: TGTGCCAGCCGCAAATTGGGTCAGGGCCTCAATGGCTACACCTTC

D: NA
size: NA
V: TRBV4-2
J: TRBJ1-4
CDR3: CASSQDPASEGASTNEKLFF
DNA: TGTGCCAGCAGCCAAGATCCTGCCAGCGAAGGAGCCTCAACTAATGAAAAACTGTTTTTT

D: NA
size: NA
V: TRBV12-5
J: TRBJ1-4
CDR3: CASGLVRNEKLFF
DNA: TGTGCTAGTGGTTTGGTCCGGAATGAAAAACTGTTTTTT

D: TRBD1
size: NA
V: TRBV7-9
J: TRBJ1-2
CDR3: CASSLRAQGERGYTF
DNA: TGTGCCAGCAGCTTAAGGGCACAGGGGGAACGAGGCTACACCTTC

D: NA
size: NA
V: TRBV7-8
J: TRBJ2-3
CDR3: CASSSYLTTDTQYF
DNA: TGTGCCAGCAGCTCCTATCTTACCACAGATACGCAGTATTTT

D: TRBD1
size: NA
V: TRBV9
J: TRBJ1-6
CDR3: CASSVEDRGSPLHF
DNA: TGTGCCAGCAGCGTAGAGGACAGGGGTTCACCCCTCCACTTT

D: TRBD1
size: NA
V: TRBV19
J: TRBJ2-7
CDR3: CASSAPGQGSYEQYF
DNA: TGTGCCAGTAGCGCACCGGGACAGGGGTCCTACGAGCAGTACTTC

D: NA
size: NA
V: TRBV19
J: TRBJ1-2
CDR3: CASSIGQDNYGYTF
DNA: TGTGCCAGTAGTATAGGACAGGATAACTATGGCTACACCTTC

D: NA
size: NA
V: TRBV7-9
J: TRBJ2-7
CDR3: CASSPRYEQYF
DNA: TGTGCCAGCAGCCCCCGCTACGAGCAGTACTTC

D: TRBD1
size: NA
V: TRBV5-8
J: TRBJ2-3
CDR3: CASSAGTGGTDTQYF
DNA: TGTGCCAGCAGCGCCGGGACAGGCGGCACAGATACGCAGTATTTT

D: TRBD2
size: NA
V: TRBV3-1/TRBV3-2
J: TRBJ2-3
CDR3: CASSISGVEADTQYF
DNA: TGTGCCAGCAGCATAAGCGGGGTAGAGGCAGATACGCAGTATTTT

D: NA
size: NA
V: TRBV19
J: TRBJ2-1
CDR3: CASRRPGSTNEQFF
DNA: TGTGCCAGTCGAAGGCCAGGATCGACGAATGAGCAGTTCTTC

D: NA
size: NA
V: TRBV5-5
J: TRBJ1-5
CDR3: CASSLIGVGQPQHF
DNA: TGTGCCAGCAGCTTGATAGGGGTCGGTCAGCCCCAGCATTTT

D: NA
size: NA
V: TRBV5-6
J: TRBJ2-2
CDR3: CASSLGTGNTGELFF
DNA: TGTGCCAGCAGCTTGGGGACTGGGAACACCGGGGAGCTGTTTTTT

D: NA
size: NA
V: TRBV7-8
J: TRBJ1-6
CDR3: CASSLADSSPLHF
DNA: TGTGCCAGCAGCTTAGCAGACTCTTCACCCCTCCACTTT

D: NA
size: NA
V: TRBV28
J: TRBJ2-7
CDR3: CASSPRRGAQYF
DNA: TGTGCCAGCAGTCCCCGCAGGGGAGCGCAGTACTTC

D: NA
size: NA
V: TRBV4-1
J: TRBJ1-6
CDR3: CASSQDPPGLHSSPLHF
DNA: TGCGCCAGCAGCCAAGATCCCCCAGGGTTGCATAGTTCACCCCTCCACTTT

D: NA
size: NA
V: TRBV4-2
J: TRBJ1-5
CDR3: CASSQDVQGGNSNQPQHF
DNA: TGTGCCAGCAGCCAAGATGTCCAGGGTGGAAATAGCAATCAGCCCCAGCATTTT

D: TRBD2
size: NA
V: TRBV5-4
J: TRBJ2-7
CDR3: CASSPRASGDYEQYF
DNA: TGTGCCAGCAGCCCCAGGGCTAGCGGGGACTACGAGCAGTACTTC

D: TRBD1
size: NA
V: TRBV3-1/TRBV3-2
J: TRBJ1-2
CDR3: CASSPPGQGNYGYTF
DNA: TGTGCCAGCAGCCCCCCGGGACAGGGAAACTATGGCTACACCTTC